The present T cell receptor (beta chain) was sequenced within a study of CXCR3-negative and CXCR3-positive naive CD8 T cells. Naive CD8+ T cells displayed a CD45RO-CCR7+CD27+CD95- phenotype. UMI-labeled 5' RACE yielded the TRB cDNA libraries. TCRdb reanalyzed the 5' RACE reads, giving one entry per CDR3 protein sequence and no DNA. This sample contains about 60,000 distinct CDR3 sequences. The length of the CDR3 is 13 residues. Germline V gene data show CDR1 as GTSNPN and CDR2 as SVGIG (reference sequence). Comments on this clonotype: Its matching antigen is unknown.

Study outcomes and limitations: CXCR3-positive naive cells carried more hydrophobic TRB CDR3s than CXCR3-negative naive cells did.

The origin of this receptor is a human donor in good health. Some clones in this sample may be carry-over from other donors' samples. V gene TRBV30 combines with J gene TRBJ2-1; TCRdb calls TRBD1, which cannot be checked without DNA. Sequenced input: naive CXCR3+ CD8+ T cells from blood. Subset specified: CD45RO-CCR7+CD27+CD95- naive CD8+ T cells expressing CXCR3 (TNR3+). The CDR3 here is CAWSVGSGDEQFF. Combining the CDR3 with reference TRBV30 and TRBJ2-1 gives the whole variable domain SQTIHQWPATLVQPVGSPLSLECTVEGTSNPNLYWYRQAAGRGLQLLFYSVGIGQISSEVPQNLSASRPQDRQFILSSKKLLLSDSGFYLCAWSVGSGDEQFFGPGTRLTVL.